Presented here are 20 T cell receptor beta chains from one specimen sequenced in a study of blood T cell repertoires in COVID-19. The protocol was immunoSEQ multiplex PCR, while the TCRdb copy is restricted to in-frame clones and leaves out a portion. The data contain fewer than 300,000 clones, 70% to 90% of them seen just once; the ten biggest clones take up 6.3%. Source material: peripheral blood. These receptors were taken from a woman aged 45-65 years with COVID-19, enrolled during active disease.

CDR3 sequence (DNA): TGTGCCAGCGAAACAGGGCTGGGCAATCAGCCCCAGCATTTT. This translates into CASETGLGNQPQHF. This chain joins TRBV19 and TRBJ1-5, with a possible D match to TRBD1 (6 bases). The CDR3 covers 14 residues. Germline loops: CDR1 LNHDA, CDR2 SQIVND (reference sequence). Trimming stripped 9 bases from V and 2 bases from J, with 14 bases between.

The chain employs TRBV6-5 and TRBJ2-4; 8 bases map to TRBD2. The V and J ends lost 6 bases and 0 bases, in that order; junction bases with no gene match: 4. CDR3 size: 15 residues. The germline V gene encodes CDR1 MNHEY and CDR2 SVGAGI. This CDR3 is CASRPLAVAKNIQYF. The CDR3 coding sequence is TGTGCCAGCAGACCACTAGCGGTAGCCAAAAACATTCAGTACTTC.

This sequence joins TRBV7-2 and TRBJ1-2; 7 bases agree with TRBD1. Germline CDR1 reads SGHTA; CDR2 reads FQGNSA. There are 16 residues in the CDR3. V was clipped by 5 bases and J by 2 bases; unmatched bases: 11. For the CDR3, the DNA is TGTGCCAGCAGCCCCCAGGGACAGCTTAAAAACTATGGCTACACCTTC. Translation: CASSPQGQLKNYGYTF.

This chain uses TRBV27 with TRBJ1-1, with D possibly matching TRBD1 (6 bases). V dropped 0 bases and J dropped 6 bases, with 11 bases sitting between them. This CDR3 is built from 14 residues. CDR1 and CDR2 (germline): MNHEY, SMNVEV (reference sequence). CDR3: CASSLSGTFPEAFF. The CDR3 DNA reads TGTGCCAGCAGTTTATCTGGGACATTCCCTGAAGCTTTCTTT.

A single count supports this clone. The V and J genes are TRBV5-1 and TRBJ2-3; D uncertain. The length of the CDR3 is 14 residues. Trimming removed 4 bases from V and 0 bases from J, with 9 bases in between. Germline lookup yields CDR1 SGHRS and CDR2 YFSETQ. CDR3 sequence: CASSPAVSTDTQYF. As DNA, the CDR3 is TGCGCCAGCAGCCCCGCGGTGAGCACAGATACGCAGTATTTT.

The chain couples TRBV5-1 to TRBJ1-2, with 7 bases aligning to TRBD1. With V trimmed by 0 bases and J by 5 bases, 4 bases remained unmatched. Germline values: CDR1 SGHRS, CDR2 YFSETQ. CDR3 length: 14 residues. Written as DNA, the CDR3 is TGCGCCAGCAGCTTGGTGGCAGGGGGATATGGCTACACCTTC. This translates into CASSLVAGGYGYTF.

CDR3 region: CASSFSGRGGDTQYF. The CDR3 nucleotides read TGTGCCAGCAGCTTTAGTGGGCGGGGGGGAGATACGCAGTATTTT. V is TRBV7-2 and J is TRBJ2-3; 9 bases fit TRBD2. The length of the CDR3 is 15 residues. The V and J ends lost 3 bases and 5 bases, in that order; junction bases with no gene match: 6. The germline V gene encodes CDR1 SGHTA and CDR2 FQGNSA.

CDR3 DNA sequence: TGTGCCAGCAGCTCACAGCGGGAGAGGACAGATACGCAGTATTTT. This encodes CASSSQRERTDTQYF. The V call is TRBV11-2, the J call TRBJ2-3; 8 positions agree with TRBD2. The CDR3 has 15 amino acids. CDR1 SGHAT and CDR2 FQNNGV come from the germline V gene. J lost 3 bases, V lost 4 bases, and 6 bases had no gene match.

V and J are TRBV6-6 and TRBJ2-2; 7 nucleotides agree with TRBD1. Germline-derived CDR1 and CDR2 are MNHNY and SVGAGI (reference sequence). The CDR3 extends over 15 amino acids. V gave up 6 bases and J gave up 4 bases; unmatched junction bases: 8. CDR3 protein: CASRLTGMPTGELFF. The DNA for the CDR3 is TGTGCCAGCAGACTGACAGGGATGCCCACCGGGGAGCTGTTTTTT.

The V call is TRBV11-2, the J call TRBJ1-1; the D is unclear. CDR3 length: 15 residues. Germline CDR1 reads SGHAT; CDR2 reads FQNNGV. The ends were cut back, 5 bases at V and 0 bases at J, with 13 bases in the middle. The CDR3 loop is CASSMRVFLNTEAFF. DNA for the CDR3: TGTGCCAGCAGCATGAGAGTATTTCTGAACACTGAAGCTTTCTTT.

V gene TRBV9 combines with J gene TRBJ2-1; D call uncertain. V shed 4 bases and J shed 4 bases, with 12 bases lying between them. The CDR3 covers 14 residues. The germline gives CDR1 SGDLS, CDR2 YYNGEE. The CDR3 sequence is CASSLVSVYNEQFF. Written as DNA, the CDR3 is TGTGCCAGCAGCCTAGTGAGTGTTTACAATGAGCAGTTCTTC.

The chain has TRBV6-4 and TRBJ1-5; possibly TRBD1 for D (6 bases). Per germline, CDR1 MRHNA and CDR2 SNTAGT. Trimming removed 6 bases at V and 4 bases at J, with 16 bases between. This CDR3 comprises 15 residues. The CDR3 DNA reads TGTGCCAGCAGCCCGGAGGGGGGGGCGAATCAGCCCCAGCATTTT. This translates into CASSPEGGANQPQHF.

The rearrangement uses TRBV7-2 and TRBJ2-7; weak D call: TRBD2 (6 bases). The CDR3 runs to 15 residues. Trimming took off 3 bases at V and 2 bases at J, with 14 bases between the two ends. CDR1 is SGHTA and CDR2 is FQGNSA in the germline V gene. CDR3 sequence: CASSLSGLTTYEQYF. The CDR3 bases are TGTGCCAGCAGCTTGTCGGGACTGACTACCTACGAGCAGTACTTC.

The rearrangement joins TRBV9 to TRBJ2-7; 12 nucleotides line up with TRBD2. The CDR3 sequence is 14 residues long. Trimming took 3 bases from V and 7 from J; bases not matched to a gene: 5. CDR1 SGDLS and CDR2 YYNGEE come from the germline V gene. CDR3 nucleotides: TGTGCCAGCAGCGCTAGCGGGAGGGCGAGAGAGCAGTACTTC. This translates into CASSASGRAREQYF.

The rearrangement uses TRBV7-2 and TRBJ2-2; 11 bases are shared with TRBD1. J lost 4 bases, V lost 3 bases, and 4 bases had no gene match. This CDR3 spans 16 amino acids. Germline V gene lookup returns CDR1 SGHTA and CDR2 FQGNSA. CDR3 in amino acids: CASSLRGQGGTGELFF. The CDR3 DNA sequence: TGTGCCAGCAGCTTGAGGGGACAGGGGGGCACCGGGGAGCTGTTTTTT.

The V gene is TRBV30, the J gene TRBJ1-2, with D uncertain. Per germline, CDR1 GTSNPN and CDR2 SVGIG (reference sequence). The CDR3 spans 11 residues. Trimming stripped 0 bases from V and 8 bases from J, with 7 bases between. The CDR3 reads CAWSVLVGYTF. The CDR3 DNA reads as TGTGCCTGGAGTGTACTGGTCGGCTACACCTTC. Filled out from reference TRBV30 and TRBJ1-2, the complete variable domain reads SQTIHQWPATLVQPVGSPLSLECTVEGTSNPNLYWYRQAAGRGLQLLFYSVGIGQISSEVPQNLSASRPQDRQFILSSKKLLLSDSGFYLCAWSVLVGYTFGSGTRLTVV.

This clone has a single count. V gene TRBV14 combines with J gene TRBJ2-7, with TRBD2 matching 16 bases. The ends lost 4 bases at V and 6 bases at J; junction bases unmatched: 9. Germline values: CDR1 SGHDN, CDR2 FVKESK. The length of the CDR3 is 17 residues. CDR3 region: CASSPGLAGGPRSEQYF. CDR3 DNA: TGTGCCAGCAGCCCGGGACTAGCGGGAGGGCCTCGCAGCGAGCAGTACTTC. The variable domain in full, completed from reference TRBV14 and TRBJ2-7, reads EAGVTQFPSHSVIEKGQTVTLRCDPISGHDNLYWYRRVMGKEIKFLLHFVKESKQDESGMPNNRFLAERTGGTYSTLKVQPAELEDSGVYFCASSPGLAGGPRSEQYFGPGTRLTVT.

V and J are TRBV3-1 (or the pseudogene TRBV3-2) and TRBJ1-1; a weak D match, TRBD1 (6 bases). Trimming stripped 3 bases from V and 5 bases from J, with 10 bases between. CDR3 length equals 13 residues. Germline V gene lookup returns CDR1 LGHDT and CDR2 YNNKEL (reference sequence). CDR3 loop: CASSHNQGTEAFF. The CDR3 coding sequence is TGTGCCAGCAGCCATAACCAGGGGACTGAAGCTTTCTTT.

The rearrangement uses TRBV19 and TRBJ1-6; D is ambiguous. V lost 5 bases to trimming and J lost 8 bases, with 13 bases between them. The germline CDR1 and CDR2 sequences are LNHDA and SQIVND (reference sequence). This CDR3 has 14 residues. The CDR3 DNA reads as TGTGCCAGTAGTCCCCAGGCTCCATATTCACCCCTCCACTTT. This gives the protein CASSPQAPYSPLHF.

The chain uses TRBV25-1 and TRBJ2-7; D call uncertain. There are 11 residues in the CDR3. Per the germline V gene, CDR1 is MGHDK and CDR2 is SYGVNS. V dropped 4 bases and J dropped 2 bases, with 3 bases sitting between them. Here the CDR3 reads CASSGPYEQYF. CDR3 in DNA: TGTGCCAGCAGTGGGCCCTACGAGCAGTACTTC.